Many counts were recorded for the clone carrying this T cell receptor beta chain. Its antigen is currently unknown. The sample comes from a study of T cells after yellow fever vaccination. Study outcomes and limitations: Re-detected after boosting: most primary clones, almost 98% of CD4 and about 89% of CD8. Contamination of FACS-sorted repertoires by abundant clonotypes from the bulk population could occur.

The authors made TCR cDNA by 5'RACE template switching, adding a universal primer site and UMIs. TCRdb recomputed calls from the 5' RACE reads with MiXCR, one row per CDR3 protein. This table has around 300,000 distinct CDR3 sequences, around 4.5% appearing once. The sequence was obtained from a man younger than 30 who received the YFV17D yellow fever vaccine. This specimen was PBMCs, taken 15 days after the yellow fever booster vaccination.

CDR3 in amino acids: CASSSHHGTEAFF. CDR3 bases: TGTGCCAGCAGCTCCCATCACGGCACTGAAGCTTTCTTT. V and J are TRBV7-2 and TRBJ1-1; D is undetermined. CDR3 length equals 13 residues. From germline, CDR1 is SGHTA and CDR2 FQGNSA. V was pared by 4 bases and J by 4 bases, with 10 bases between.